The 29 T cell receptor beta chains below all came from one sample that was sequenced in a study of radiation and T cells in renal cell carcinoma. Profiling relied on immunoSEQ multiplex PCR, and the TCRdb table lists in-frame clones only, not all of them. The sample carries about 130,000 clones, about 81% recorded once. Time point meaning: blood 2 weeks post-SBRT. Treatment noted: 15 Gy SBRT to primary tumor, nephrectomy 4 weeks later. The specimen was blood, collected from a patient whose treatment included radiotherapy and nephrectomy. The source of these receptors is a woman aged 60-75 years with renal cell carcinoma.

V is TRBV28 and J is TRBJ1-2; 10 nucleotides align to TRBD1. This CDR3 has 17 amino acids. Germline trimming cut 2 bases from V and 5 bases from J; bases unmatched to any gene: 11. CDR1 and CDR2 from the germline V gene are MDHEN and SYDVKM. CDR3 DNA sequence: TGTGCCAGCAGTTTACTTATGACGGGACAGGGGAGGTATGGCTACACCTTC. Its protein product is CASSLLMTGQGRYGYTF.

The rearrangement joins TRBV28 to TRBJ1-2, with 10 nucleotides matching TRBD1. Losses at the gene ends were 6 bases for V and 7 bases for J; bases not matched to a gene: 11. Germline V gene sequence: CDR1 MDHEN, CDR2 SYDVKM. The CDR3 consists of 15 residues. This CDR3 is CASRGPTGGERGYTF. The CDR3, as DNA: TGTGCCAGCAGGGGCCCGACAGGGGGCGAGCGTGGCTACACCTTC.

The chain uses TRBV19 and TRBJ2-2; no firm D call. Trimming stripped 4 bases from V and 6 bases from J, with 15 bases between. CDR1 and CDR2 (germline): LNHDA, SQIVND (reference sequence). CDR3 size: 15 residues. CDR3 amino acids: CASSSRVARSGELFF. The CDR3 region has the DNA TGTGCCAGTAGTAGTCGGGTCGCGAGGTCCGGGGAGCTGTTTTTT.

The CDR3 spells CASSTQGRMEAFF. The DNA of the CDR3 is TGTGCCAGCAGTACCCAGGGGCGAATGGAAGCTTTCTTT. V usage is TRBV28 and J usage is TRBJ1-1; tentative D call: TRBD1 (6 bases). The length of the CDR3 is 13 residues. CDR1 is MDHEN and CDR2 is SYDVKM in the germline V gene. Trimming removed 5 bases from V and 8 bases from J, with 15 bases in between.

The rearrangement links TRBV6-1 to TRBJ2-3; possibly TRBD1 or TRBD2 for D (5 bases each). Germline V lookup: CDR1 MNHNS, CDR2 SASEGT. The V gene lost 8 bases and the J gene lost 2 bases, with 8 bases spanning the gap. The CDR3 is 12 amino acids. The CDR3 loop reads CASGDLTDTQYF. The CDR3 nucleotides are TGTGCCAGCGGGGACCTCACAGATACGCAGTATTTT.

The chain combines TRBV30 with TRBJ1-1; D is perhaps TRBD1 (5 bases). Germline V lookup: CDR1 GTSNPN, CDR2 SVGIG (reference sequence). V lost 8 bases to trimming and J lost 4 bases, with 11 bases between them. This CDR3 has 11 amino acids. The CDR3 region is CATLQATEAFF. The CDR3 DNA reads TGTGCCACCTTACAGGCCACTGAAGCTTTCTTT. The whole variable domain, remainder taken from reference TRBV30 and TRBJ1-1, is SQTIHQWPATLVQPVGSPLSLECTVEGTSNPNLYWYRQAAGRGLQLLFYSVGIGQISSEVPQNLSASRPQDRQFILSSKKLLLSDSGFYLCATLQATEAFFGQGTRLTVV.

This chain uses TRBV9 with TRBJ1-1, with unresolved D. V was trimmed by 3 bases and J by 1 base, leaving 10 bases between them. This CDR3 region has 14 residues. Germline V gives CDR1 SGDLS, CDR2 YYNGEE. CDR3 nucleotide sequence: TGTGCCAGCAGCGGGTACCAGCAGAACACTGAAGCTTTCTTT. Translating it yields CASSGYQQNTEAFF.

The V and J genes are TRBV6-5 and TRBJ2-7, with 7 positions matching TRBD1. Germline V gene lookup returns CDR1 MNHEY and CDR2 SVGAGI. V gave up 6 bases and J gave up 7 bases; unmatched junction bases: 9. The CDR3 has 13 amino acids. CDR3 bases: TGTGCCAGCAGCCGATACAGGGGAAGGGAGCAGTACTTC. It specifies CASSRYRGREQYF.

The V gene is TRBV6-5, the J gene TRBJ1-1, with D possibly being TRBD1 (6 bases). Trimming cost V 2 bases and J 6 bases, with 16 bases left between them. Germline CDR1 reads MNHEY; CDR2 reads SVGAGI. The CDR3 spans 15 residues. CDR3 nucleotide sequence: TGTGCCAGCAGTTACCCTTCGTCAGGGGTGGCTGAAGCTTTCTTT. It specifies CASSYPSSGVAEAFF.

The chain carries TRBV6-1 and TRBJ2-2; 8 bases line up with TRBD2. V was clipped by 7 bases and J by 8 bases; unmatched bases: 9. Germline-derived CDR1 and CDR2 are MNHNS and SASEGT. This CDR3 spans 14 amino acids. CDR3: CASNSGGAGGELFF. Here the CDR3 DNA reads TGTGCCAGCAATTCGGGGGGGGCCGGAGGGGAGCTGTTTTTT.

V is TRBV5-6 and J is TRBJ2-5; 11 bases match TRBD2. In germline, CDR1 is SGHDT, CDR2 YYEEEE. The CDR3 extends over 16 amino acids. V shed 3 bases, J shed 1 base, and the junction held 5 bases outside the gene matches. Here the CDR3 reads CASSSGLAGFQETQYF. The DNA of the CDR3 is TGTGCCAGCAGCTCTGGACTAGCGGGCTTCCAAGAGACCCAGTACTTC.

This clone occurred a few times. The V gene is TRBV7-6, the J gene TRBJ2-7; D might be TRBD1 (5 bases). V lost 2 bases and J 3 bases, leaving 14 bases between the germline ends. The CDR3 runs to 15 residues. Germline V CDR1 and CDR2: SGHVS, FNYEAQ. In DNA form, the CDR3 reads TGTGCCAGCAGCTTAAGATTCGGGCAGGGCTACGAGCAGTACTTC. It specifies CASSLRFGQGYEQYF. Full variable domain (missing parts from reference TRBV7-6 and TRBJ2-7): GAGVSQSPRYKVTKRGQDVALRCDPISGHVSLYWYRQALGQGPEFLTYFNYEAQQDKSGLPNDRFSAERPEGSISTLTIQRTEQRDSAMYRCASSLRFGQGYEQYFGPGTRLTVT.

This chain connects TRBV13 to TRBJ2-5, with D perhaps matching TRBD1 (6 bases). V shed 3 bases and J shed 2 bases, with 10 bases lying between them. CDR3 size: 14 residues. Germline CDR1 reads PRHDT; CDR2 reads FYEKMQ (reference sequence). The CDR3, as DNA: TGTGCCAGCAGCTTTGGACAGAGACAAGAGACCCAGTACTTC. Translated: CASSFGQRQETQYF.

This clone came up once. The chain joins TRBV7-9 to TRBJ1-2; TRBD1 aligns across 9 bases. This CDR3 contains 18 residues. V shed 5 bases, J shed 3 bases, and the junction held 16 bases outside the gene matches. The germline gives CDR1 SEHNR, CDR2 FQNEAQ (reference sequence). CDR3 nucleotides: TGTGCCAGCAGCCGCGAAAGGCCCGGGACAGGGCAAGACTATGGCTACACCTTC. Translated: CASSRERPGTGQDYGYTF. The full variable domain, completed using reference TRBV7-9 and TRBJ1-2, is DTGVSQNPRHKITKRGQNVTFRCDPISEHNRLYWYRQTLGQGPEFLTYFQNEAQLEKSRLLSDRFSAERPKGSFSTLEIQRTEQGDSAMYLCASSRERPGTGQDYGYTFGSGTRLTVV.

This chain uses TRBV11-2 with TRBJ2-7; D ambiguous. The germline CDR1 and CDR2 sequences are SGHAT and FQNNGV. The CDR3 sequence is 15 residues long. Trimming pared 1 base from V and 0 bases from J, leaving 10 bases between. CDR3 in amino acids: CASSLGLDSSYEQYF. Written as DNA, the CDR3 is TGTGCCAGCAGCTTAGGGCTAGATAGCTCCTACGAGCAGTACTTC.

The genes are TRBV28 and TRBJ1-4; D not certain. CDR1 MDHEN and CDR2 SYDVKM come from the germline V gene. V was shortened by 3 bases and J by 2 bases, with 7 bases between the two germline ends. The CDR3 has 14 amino acids. CDR3 nucleotides: TGTGCCAGCAGTTTGTGGTATACTAATGAAAAACTGTTTTTT. Amino acids: CASSLWYTNEKLFF.

The chain employs TRBV7-9 and TRBJ1-4, with D possibly matching TRBD1 (5 bases). CDR1 and CDR2 (germline): SEHNR, FQNEAQ (reference sequence). V was cut by 5 bases and J by 2 bases, with 12 bases left in between. This CDR3 is built from 15 residues. The CDR3 bases are TGTGCCAGCAGCAGGGTTTGGGGGACTAATGAAAAACTGTTTTTT. Translating gives CASSRVWGTNEKLFF.

CDR3 in amino acids: CASSTYTSGVGETQYF. CDR3 sequence (DNA): TGTGCCAGTAGTACCTATACTAGCGGGGTGGGGGAGACCCAGTACTTC. The chain couples TRBV19 to TRBJ2-5; TRBD2 matches 10 bases. The CDR3 totals 16 residues. The ends lost 4 bases at V and 5 bases at J; junction bases unmatched: 10. CDR1 LNHDA and CDR2 SQIVND come from the germline V gene (reference sequence).

V and J are TRBV19 and TRBJ1-5; D is unclear. Germline V CDR1 and CDR2: LNHDA, SQIVND (reference sequence). The CDR3 sequence is 15 residues long. The V end was cut by 6 bases, the J end by 4 bases, with 16 bases between. This CDR3 reads CASSLAGGFNQPQHF. In nucleotides, the CDR3 is TGTGCCAGTAGCCTCGCGGGCGGGTTTAATCAGCCCCAGCATTTT. The whole variable domain, remainder taken from reference TRBV19 and TRBJ1-5, is DGGITQSPKYLFRKEGQNVTLSCEQNLNHDAMYWYRQDPGQGLRLIYYSQIVNDFQKGDIAEGYSVSREKKESFPLTVTSAQKNPTAFYLCASSLAGGFNQPQHFGDGTRLSIL.

The chain has TRBV28 and TRBJ2-1; D remains unclear. Germline V CDR1 and CDR2: MDHEN, SYDVKM. The V gene lost 3 bases and the J gene lost 4 bases, with 10 bases spanning the gap. This CDR3 has 14 amino acids. The CDR3 DNA sequence: TGTGCCAGCAGTTTCCGGGCCCGTTACAATGAGCAGTTCTTC. Its protein product is CASSFRARYNEQFF.

The chain joins TRBV15 to TRBJ1-5; 9 bases agree with TRBD1. J lost 4 bases, V lost 3 bases, and 4 bases had no gene match. The CDR3 contains 15 residues. Germline CDR1 and CDR2: LNHNV and YYDKDF (reference sequence). CDR3 DNA sequence: TGTGCCACCAGCAGGGGGGGGACAGGGAATCAGCCCCAGCATTTT. Protein product: CATSRGGTGNQPQHF.

This chain joins TRBV9 and TRBJ2-3; D is uncertain. The CDR3 has 12 residues. Germline V gives CDR1 SGDLS, CDR2 YYNGEE. The V end lost 4 bases, the J end lost 3 bases, and 6 bases lay between the germline ends. The CDR3 DNA follows: TGTGCCAGCAGCCTAGAGACAGATACGCAGTATTTT. This encodes CASSLETDTQYF.

This clone was recorded only once. This chain uses TRBV6-1 with TRBJ2-7; 8 bases are shared with TRBD2. V gave up 1 base and J gave up 1 base; unmatched junction bases: 9. Germline CDR1 and CDR2: MNHNS and SASEGT. This CDR3 comprises 17 residues. The CDR3 coding sequence is TGTGCCAGCAGTGAAGTGTTAGCGGGGCTTATTTCCTACGAGCAGTACTTC. Translating it yields CASSEVLAGLISYEQYF.

The gene calls are TRBV28 and TRBJ1-1, with D unresolved. CDR3 length: 15 amino acids. V dropped 6 bases and J dropped 1 base, with 15 bases sitting between them. Germline V gene data show CDR1 as MDHEN and CDR2 as SYDVKM. The CDR3 bases are TGTGCCAGCAGACCTATACCCCGGGGGAACACTGAAGCTTTCTTT. This gives the protein CASRPIPRGNTEAFF.

The J gene is TRBJ1-3, the V gene TRBV7-9, with D maybe TRBD1 (5 bases). The CDR3 extends over 17 amino acids. V lost 7 bases and J lost 3, with 22 bases in between. Germline lookup yields CDR1 SEHNR and CDR2 FQNEAQ (reference sequence). CDR3 nucleotide sequence: TGTGCCAGCAACCCATTTATGATGGGGGGAGGTGGAAACACCATATATTTT. It specifies CASNPFMMGGGGNTIYF.

Here the CDR3 reads CASSEAPSQGNQPQHF. In DNA, the CDR3 is TGTGCCAGCAGTGAAGCCCCTAGTCAGGGGAATCAGCCCCAGCATTTT. This rearrangement joins TRBV6-1 to TRBJ1-5; the D gene is possibly TRBD1 (6 bases). V lost 0 bases and J 4 bases, leaving 13 bases between the germline ends. CDR1 is MNHNS and CDR2 is SASEGT in the germline V gene. The CDR3 is 16 amino acids.

The chain couples TRBV28 to TRBJ2-3; 7 bases are shared with TRBD2. V was clipped by 6 bases and J by 4 bases; unmatched bases: 16. There are 17 residues in the CDR3. The germline V gene encodes CDR1 MDHEN and CDR2 SYDVKM. CDR3 DNA sequence: TGTGCCAGCAGGTCTTCCTTCCGGACTAGGGGTCCAGATACGCAGTATTTT. Amino acids: CASRSSFRTRGPDTQYF.

This clone was observed a handful of times. The rearrangement uses TRBV5-8 and TRBJ1-2; TRBD1 agrees at 7 bases. CDR3 length: 12 residues. Germline values: CDR1 SGHTS, CDR2 YDEGEE. The V segment lost 5 bases and the J segment 5 bases; nucleotides outside the gene matches: 3. Here the CDR3 DNA reads TGTGCCAGCAGAGGGGGCCTTTATGGCTACACCTTC. The encoded protein is CASRGGLYGYTF.

The chain recombines TRBV9 with TRBJ2-1; the D is unclear. This CDR3 contains 16 residues. Trimming removed 4 bases from V and 0 bases from J, with 14 bases in between. Germline V gene lookup returns CDR1 SGDLS and CDR2 YYNGEE. CDR3 in amino acids: CASSTSYPGSYNEQFF. The CDR3 nucleotides are TGTGCCAGCAGCACTTCCTACCCTGGCTCCTACAATGAGCAGTTCTTC.